A selection of T cell receptor beta chains follows, all from one sample in a study of shared clonotypes between healthy human individuals. Assay used: immunoSEQ multiplex PCR; TCRdb lists only in-frame clones, some missing. The sample has around 2,000,000 clones; 95% are singletons. Sequenced input: naive CD4+ T cells sorted from blood. Receptor source: a man aged 18-30 years in good health. The CDR3 runs from the conserved cysteine through the conserved F or W. Fields, in order: D gene, V gene, clone size, J gene, CDR3 protein, CDR3 DNA. The D gene is left open where the match is weak. Size values are once, few and many counts, or a class for expanded clones, and some rows have none.

d_gene: .
v_gene: TRBV4-1
abundance: .
j_gene: TRBJ1-4
CDR3aa: CASSQGAVEKLFF
CDR3nt: TGCGCCAGCAGCCAAGGGGCTGTTGAAAAACTGTTTTTT

d_gene: .
v_gene: TRBV29-1
abundance: .
j_gene: TRBJ1-3
CDR3aa: CTVSYGNTIYF
CDR3nt: TGCACCGTCTCATACGGAAACACCATATATTTT

d_gene: .
v_gene: TRBV30
abundance: .
j_gene: TRBJ1-4
CDR3aa: CAWSAGYNEKLFF
CDR3nt: TGTGCCTGGAGCGCGGGTTATAATGAAAAACTGTTTTTT

d_gene: .
v_gene: TRBV7-9
abundance: .
j_gene: TRBJ1-2
CDR3aa: CASSLGSGHYGYTF
CDR3nt: TGTGCCAGCAGCTTAGGGTCGGGCCACTATGGCTACACCTTC

d_gene: TRBD1
v_gene: TRBV5-4
abundance: .
j_gene: TRBJ1-2
CDR3aa: CASSLDRGGGYTF
CDR3nt: TGTGCCAGCAGCTTGGACAGGGGAGGTGGCTACACCTTC

d_gene: .
v_gene: TRBV6-5
abundance: .
j_gene: TRBJ2-5
CDR3aa: CASSYGQKIQETQYF
CDR3nt: TGTGCCAGCAGTTACGGGCAGAAGATACAAGAGACCCAGTACTTC

d_gene: TRBD1
v_gene: TRBV5-8
abundance: .
j_gene: TRBJ2-4
CDR3aa: CASSSPNRGLAKNIQYF
CDR3nt: TGTGCCAGCAGCAGCCCTAACAGGGGTCTGGCCAAAAACATTCAGTACTTC

d_gene: TRBD1
v_gene: TRBV7-9
abundance: .
j_gene: TRBJ2-1
CDR3aa: CASSLRDRGRDEQFF
CDR3nt: TGTGCCAGCAGCTTACGGGACAGGGGGAGGGATGAGCAGTTCTTC

d_gene: TRBD1
v_gene: TRBV11-2
abundance: .
j_gene: TRBJ1-1
CDR3aa: CASSSQGAQAFF
CDR3nt: TGTGCCAGCAGCTCCCAGGGGGCGCAAGCTTTCTTT

d_gene: .
v_gene: TRBV7-9
abundance: .
j_gene: TRBJ1-2
CDR3aa: CASGGSGGHGYTF
CDR3nt: TGTGCCAGCGGTGGTTCGGGGGGCCATGGCTACACCTTC

d_gene: .
v_gene: TRBV6-1
abundance: .
j_gene: TRBJ1-4
CDR3aa: CASSEQGSEKLFF
CDR3nt: TGTGCCAGCAGTGAACAGGGGAGCGAAAAACTGTTTTTT

d_gene: .
v_gene: TRBV15
abundance: .
j_gene: TRBJ1-2
CDR3aa: CATSRWDNNYGYTF
CDR3nt: TGTGCCACCAGCAGATGGGACAACAACTATGGCTACACCTTC

d_gene: TRBD2
v_gene: TRBV4-1
abundance: .
j_gene: TRBJ2-3
CDR3aa: CASSRLAAGENTQYF
CDR3nt: TGCGCCAGCAGCCGACTAGCGGCAGGGGAGAATACGCAGTATTTT

d_gene: .
v_gene: TRBV28
abundance: .
j_gene: TRBJ1-3
CDR3aa: CASSLDGVRNF
CDR3nt: TGTGCCAGCAGTTTGGATGGAGTCCGAAATTTT

d_gene: TRBD2
v_gene: TRBV9
abundance: .
j_gene: TRBJ2-5
CDR3aa: CASSVAGRAAGETQYF
CDR3nt: TGTGCCAGCAGCGTAGCGGGGAGGGCCGCAGGTGAGACCCAGTACTTC

d_gene: .
v_gene: TRBV11-2
abundance: .
j_gene: TRBJ2-2
CDR3aa: CASSSTLNTGELFF
CDR3nt: TGTGCCAGCAGCTCGACACTTAACACCGGGGAGCTGTTTTTT

d_gene: TRBD1
v_gene: TRBV28
abundance: .
j_gene: TRBJ1-4
CDR3aa: CASSLRTGGNEKLFF
CDR3nt: TGTGCCAGCAGTTTAAGGACAGGGGGTAATGAAAAACTGTTTTTT

d_gene: TRBD1
v_gene: TRBV6-5
abundance: few
j_gene: TRBJ2-7
CDR3aa: CASSRTGVYEQYF
CDR3nt: TGTGCCAGCAGCAGGACAGGGGTCTACGAGCAGTACTTC

d_gene: .
v_gene: TRBV7-9
abundance: .
j_gene: TRBJ2-3
CDR3aa: CASSARRGSSTSTDTQYF
CDR3nt: TGTGCCAGCAGCGCCCGACGAGGGAGTAGTACTAGCACAGATACGCAGTATTTT

d_gene: .
v_gene: TRBV11-3
abundance: .
j_gene: TRBJ2-7
CDR3aa: CASSRRTGDEQYF
CDR3nt: TGTGCCAGCAGCCGTCGGACGGGTGACGAGCAGTACTTC

d_gene: TRBD1
v_gene: TRBV2
abundance: .
j_gene: TRBJ1-2
CDR3aa: CASRSGQENGYTF
CDR3nt: TGTGCCAGCAGATCGGGACAGGAGAATGGCTACACCTTC

d_gene: TRBD2
v_gene: TRBV10-3
abundance: .
j_gene: TRBJ2-2
CDR3aa: CAISELLAGAYTGELFF
CDR3nt: TGTGCCATCAGTGAGCTTTTAGCGGGGGCGTACACCGGGGAGCTGTTTTTT

d_gene: TRBD2
v_gene: TRBV7-3
abundance: .
j_gene: TRBJ2-3
CDR3aa: CASSQGTSGVTTDTQYF
CDR3nt: TGTGCCAGCAGCCAGGGGACTAGCGGGGTGACCACAGATACGCAGTATTTT

d_gene: TRBD1
v_gene: TRBV11-1
abundance: .
j_gene: TRBJ2-7
CDR3aa: CASSELRDREQYF
CDR3nt: TGTGCCAGCAGCGAACTCCGGGACAGAGAGCAGTACTTC

d_gene: TRBD2
v_gene: TRBV5-1
abundance: .
j_gene: TRBJ2-3
CDR3aa: CASRTTLAGGDTQYF
CDR3nt: TGCGCCAGCAGGACCACTCTAGCGGGAGGCGATACGCAGTATTTT

d_gene: TRBD1
v_gene: TRBV2
abundance: .
j_gene: TRBJ1-6
CDR3aa: CASSSGDRNNSPLHF
CDR3nt: TGTGCCAGCAGCTCGGGGGACAGAAATAATTCACCCCTCCACTTT

d_gene: .
v_gene: TRBV7-3
abundance: .
j_gene: TRBJ1-5
CDR3aa: CASSPQPGPDQPQHF
CDR3nt: TGTGCCAGCAGCCCACAGCCTGGGCCCGATCAGCCCCAGCATTTT

d_gene: TRBD1
v_gene: TRBV5-1
abundance: .
j_gene: TRBJ1-2
CDR3aa: CASSSLTGAYGYTF
CDR3nt: TGCGCCAGCAGCTCCCTGACAGGGGCCTATGGCTACACCTTC

d_gene: .
v_gene: TRBV10-3
abundance: .
j_gene: TRBJ2-7
CDR3aa: CAISMRGIDEQYF
CDR3nt: TGTGCCATCAGTATGAGGGGAATCGACGAGCAGTACTTC

d_gene: .
v_gene: TRBV5-1
abundance: .
j_gene: TRBJ2-5
CDR3aa: CASSLESGHQETQYF
CDR3nt: TGCGCCAGCAGCTTGGAGTCAGGTCATCAAGAGACCCAGTACTTC

d_gene: TRBD2
v_gene: TRBV30
abundance: .
j_gene: TRBJ2-2
CDR3aa: CAWRSSGRVQTGELFF
CDR3nt: TGTGCCTGGAGATCTAGCGGGAGGGTCCAAACCGGGGAGCTGTTTTTT

d_gene: TRBD1
v_gene: TRBV27
abundance: .
j_gene: TRBJ2-7
CDR3aa: CASSFRTGPPYEQYF
CDR3nt: TGTGCCAGCAGTTTCCGGACAGGGCCCCCCTACGAGCAGTACTTC

d_gene: .
v_gene: TRBV6-1
abundance: .
j_gene: TRBJ2-7
CDR3aa: CASSEGRPYEQYF
CDR3nt: TGTGCCAGCAGTGAAGGCCGACCCTACGAGCAGTACTTC

d_gene: TRBD1
v_gene: TRBV10-3
abundance: .
j_gene: TRBJ1-5
CDR3aa: CAISESGGSNQPQHF
CDR3nt: TGTGCCATCAGTGAATCAGGGGGGAGCAATCAGCCCCAGCATTTT

d_gene: .
v_gene: TRBV27
abundance: once
j_gene: TRBJ2-3
CDR3aa: CAIRGSTADTQYF
CDR3nt: TGTGCCATTCGAGGGAGTACGGCAGATACGCAGTATTTT

d_gene: .
v_gene: TRBV27
abundance: once
j_gene: TRBJ2-3
CDR3aa: CASSLSRGRTDTQYF
CDR3nt: TGTGCCAGCAGTTTAAGCAGGGGTCGCACAGATACGCAGTATTTT

d_gene: .
v_gene: TRBV18
abundance: .
j_gene: TRBJ1-2
CDR3aa: CASSASGVAYGYTF
CDR3nt: TGTGCCAGCTCAGCGTCAGGGGTCGCCTATGGCTACACCTTC

d_gene: TRBD2
v_gene: TRBV7-6
abundance: .
j_gene: TRBJ2-3
CDR3aa: CASSNVGLAFPDTQYF
CDR3nt: TGTGCCAGCAGTAACGTAGGACTAGCGTTCCCAGATACGCAGTATTTT

d_gene: TRBD1
v_gene: TRBV15
abundance: .
j_gene: TRBJ2-7
CDR3aa: CATSSSRGRQEQYF
CDR3nt: TGTGCCACCAGCAGTTCCAGGGGGCGGCAAGAGCAGTACTTC

d_gene: .
v_gene: TRBV10-3
abundance: .
j_gene: TRBJ1-2
CDR3aa: CAISEGRHSNLYGYTF
CDR3nt: TGTGCCATCAGTGAAGGAAGGCACAGCAATTTATATGGCTACACCTTC

d_gene: .
v_gene: TRBV6-1
abundance: .
j_gene: TRBJ2-1
CDR3aa: CASCRDYNEQFF
CDR3nt: TGTGCCAGCTGTAGGGATTACAATGAGCAGTTCTTC

d_gene: TRBD2
v_gene: TRBV10-3
abundance: .
j_gene: TRBJ2-5
CDR3aa: CAISDDGSGGSLRETQYF
CDR3nt: TGTGCCATCAGTGACGATGGTAGCGGGGGTAGCCTGCGGGAGACCCAGTACTTC

d_gene: TRBD2
v_gene: TRBV7-2
abundance: .
j_gene: TRBJ2-5
CDR3aa: CASSSRVASGRLETQYF
CDR3nt: TGTGCCAGCAGCTCACGGGTGGCTAGCGGGAGGTTGGAGACCCAGTACTTC

d_gene: .
v_gene: TRBV5-1
abundance: .
j_gene: TRBJ2-7
CDR3aa: CASSLSIRDVAYEQYF
CDR3nt: TGCGCCAGCAGCTTGTCTATTCGGGACGTAGCCTACGAGCAGTACTTC

d_gene: .
v_gene: TRBV11-2
abundance: .
j_gene: TRBJ2-6
CDR3aa: CASSLGVKAGANVLTF
CDR3nt: TGTGCCAGCAGCTTAGGGGTAAAGGCTGGGGCCAACGTCCTGACTTTC

d_gene: .
v_gene: TRBV27
abundance: .
j_gene: TRBJ1-1
CDR3aa: CASRGTGVNTEAFF
CDR3nt: TGTGCCAGCAGAGGGACGGGGGTGAACACTGAAGCTTTCTTT

d_gene: .
v_gene: TRBV23-1
abundance: once
j_gene: TRBJ2-7
CDR3aa: CASSQSPDEGNWVEQYF
CDR3nt: TGCGCCAGCAGTCAATCGCCGGACGAGGGCAATTGGGTAGAGCAGTACTTC

d_gene: TRBD1
v_gene: TRBV4-1
abundance: .
j_gene: TRBJ2-7
CDR3aa: CASSQAGQGRSEQYF
CDR3nt: TGCGCCAGCAGCCAAGCAGGACAGGGAAGGAGCGAGCAGTACTTC